Presented here are 2 T cell receptor beta chains from one specimen sequenced in a study of T-cell memory formation after mild COVID-19. TCRdb redid the calling of the 5' RACE reads with MiXCR, one entry per CDR3 protein. This table holds 300,000 to 350,000 distinct CDR3 sequences, roughly an eighth found once. The sequenced sample was PBMCs or a T cell subset sorted from them (not recorded which). The receptors come from a man aged 18 to 35 who had mild COVID-19 (a few samples of this study predate the infection). Cell type and time point are not known.

The rearrangement joins TRBV15 to TRBJ1-6; 8 bases map to TRBD1. Germline V lookup: CDR1 LNHNV, CDR2 YYDKDF (reference sequence). The J segment lost 10 bases and the V segment lost 3 bases, leaving 11 bases of the junction unmatched. The CDR3 runs to 16 residues. CDR3 in amino acids: CATSSTPTGENSPLHF. The CDR3 DNA follows: TGTGCCACCAGCAGTACCCCGACAGGGGAAAACTCACCCCTCCACTTT. The full variable domain, its missing parts supplied by reference TRBV15 and TRBJ1-6, is DAMVIQNPRYQVTQFGKPVTLSCSQTLNHNVMYWYQQKSSQAPKLLFHYYDKDFNNEADTPDNFQSRRPNTSFCFLDIRSPGLGDTAMYLCATSSTPTGENSPLHFGNGTRLTVT.

This clonotype was detected many times. The chain recombines TRBV9 with TRBJ2-5; 8 bases fit TRBD1. The J segment lost 4 bases and the V segment lost 1 base, leaving 3 bases of the junction unmatched. Germline-derived CDR1 and CDR2 are SGDLS and YYNGEE. The CDR3 loop spans 14 amino acids. CDR3 in amino acids: CASSVWGTGETQYF. The CDR3 DNA sequence: TGTGCCAGCAGCGTATGGGGGACAGGAGAGACCCAGTACTTC.